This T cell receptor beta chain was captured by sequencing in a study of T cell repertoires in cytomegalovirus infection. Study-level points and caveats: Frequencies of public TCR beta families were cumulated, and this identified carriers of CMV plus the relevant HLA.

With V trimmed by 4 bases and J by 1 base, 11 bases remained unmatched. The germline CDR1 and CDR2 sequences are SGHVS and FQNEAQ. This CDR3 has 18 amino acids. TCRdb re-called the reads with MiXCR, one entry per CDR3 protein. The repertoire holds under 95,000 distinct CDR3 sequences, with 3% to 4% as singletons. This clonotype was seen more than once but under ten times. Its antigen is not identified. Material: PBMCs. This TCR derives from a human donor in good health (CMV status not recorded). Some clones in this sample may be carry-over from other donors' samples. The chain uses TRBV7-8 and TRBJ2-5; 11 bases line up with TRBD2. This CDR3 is CASSSYSGGAPFQETQYF. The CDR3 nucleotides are TGTGCCAGCAGCTCCTATAGCGGGGGGGCCCCATTCCAAGAGACCCAGTACTTC.